This T cell receptor beta chain is from a study of CDR3 diversity in severe acne. Trimming removed 8 bases from V and 8 bases from J; junction bases left unmatched: 12. This CDR3 has 14 amino acids. CDR1 and CDR2 (germline): MNHEY, SMNVEV (reference sequence). TCRdb redid the calling of the PCR reads with MiXCR, one entry per CDR3 protein. Of more than 70,000 distinct CDR3 sequences listed, about half are singletons. In the case of this clonotype: A much larger clone differs by one base, so this may be a read error.

This TCR derives from a male donor in good health, serving as a control. V is TRBV27 and J is TRBJ2-3; TRBD2 matches 8 bases. Specimen: blood. The chain's CDR3 is CASGQGLVGGTQYF. The DNA for the CDR3 is TGTGCCAGCGGCCAGGGACTAGTTGGAGGTACGCAGTATTTT.